This note documents a single T cell receptor (beta chain) sequence. Its antigen is as yet unknown. Sequenced by immunoSEQ multiplex PCR; TCRdb stores in-frame clones only, minus some. The data hold around 23,000 clones, with approximately 80% observed a single time. The data derive from a study of OX40 agonist ivuxolimab in advanced cancers. At the level of the study: While on treatment, patients had intravenous ivuxolimab at 0.01 to 10 mg/kg every 2 weeks.

The ends lost 5 bases at V and 7 bases at J; junction bases unmatched: 14. The CDR3 has 17 residues. CDR1 and CDR2 from the germline V gene are SEHNR and FQNEAQ (reference sequence). Regarding the study as a whole: In CD8+ T cells, expanded clones were on average more numerous than in CD4+. Blood T cells, both CD4+ and CD8+, expanded clonally by week 6 at 0.1 to 3.0 mg/kg.

This clonotype originated in an adult with an advanced solid tumor such as melanoma, head and neck, liver or kidney cancer. This specimen consisted of CD4+ or CD8+ T cells sorted from blood, obtained in a trial of the OX40 agonist ivuxolimab. V is TRBV7-9 and J is TRBJ2-1, with 10 bases that match TRBD2. CDR3 in amino acids: CASSPRLLAGVGNEQFF. CDR3 nucleotides: TGTGCCAGCAGCCCTCGACTCCTAGCGGGAGTGGGGAATGAGCAGTTCTTC.